The T cell receptor beta chain under discussion was sequenced for a study of post-analysis software for immune sequencing data. Findings and caveats of the study: Five TRBV segments, TRBV5-6, TRBV5-1 and TRBV20-1 among them, were found more frequent in patients than controls.

This CDR3 comprises 14 residues. Looked up from germline, CDR1 is LGHNA and CDR2 is YNFKEQ. The ends were cut back, 0 bases at V and 3 bases at J, with 3 bases in the middle. As for this clonotype: What it binds is not known.

TCR beta libraries were prepared from cDNA with unique molecular identifiers. Researchers reported roughly 510,000 cDNA molecules coming from roughly 1 to 10 million T cells. TCRdb reanalysed the PCR reads using MiXCR and keeps one entry per CDR3 protein. Seen here are 750,000 to 950,000 distinct CDR3 sequences, approximately 53% observed once, and the top ten hold approximately 4.5%. The chain has TRBV4-2 and TRBJ2-6; the D is unclear. The receptor comes from a girl between 5 and 17 years old with multiple sclerosis. The specimen sequenced was blood. The CDR3 spells CASSQDHGANVLTF. The CDR3 DNA is TGTGCCAGCAGCCAAGATCATGGGGCCAACGTCCTGACTTTC.